The 28 T cell receptor beta chains in this list originate from one sample, sequenced in a study of radiotherapy plus CTLA-4 blockade in lung cancer. Sequencing was performed with immunoSEQ multiplex PCR; in TCRdb, only in-frame clones are kept and a portion is missing. The sample consists of 120,000 or so clones, nearly 80% of them appearing once. The sequences come from peripheral blood, collected from a patient treated with radiotherapy plus ipilimumab. These receptors all come from a human donor with non-small cell lung cancer who had a partial response to radiotherapy plus ipilimumab.

As DNA, the CDR3 is TGTGCCAGCAGCCCCAGACAGACCAACTCTGGAAACACCATATATTTT. This gives the protein CASSPRQTNSGNTIYF. The V and J genes are TRBV7-9 and TRBJ1-3; D is possibly TRBD1 (5 bases). Germline CDR1 reads SEHNR; CDR2 reads FQNEAQ (reference sequence). This CDR3 comprises 16 residues. V was shortened by 5 bases and J by 0 bases, with 14 bases between the two germline ends. The entire variable domain, with the rest obtained from reference TRBV7-9 and TRBJ1-3, is as follows: DTGVSQNPRHKITKRGQNVTFRCDPISEHNRLYWYRQTLGQGPEFLTYFQNEAQLEKSRLLSDRFSAERPKGSFSTLEIQRTEQGDSAMYLCASSPRQTNSGNTIYFGEGSWLTVV.

The chain employs TRBV27 and TRBJ2-1; 8 bases are a match to TRBD1. The germline V gene encodes CDR1 MNHEY and CDR2 SMNVEV (reference sequence). This CDR3 has 17 residues. The V and J ends lost 5 bases and 4 bases, in that order; junction bases with no gene match: 13. The CDR3 here is CASSPQGANIKYNEQFF. Here the CDR3 DNA reads TGTGCCAGCAGTCCCCAGGGGGCGAATATTAAATACAATGAGCAGTTCTTC.

The rearrangement links TRBV19 to TRBJ2-3; 8 bases align to TRBD2. The CDR3 has 17 amino acids. The V gene's germline CDR1 is LNHDA and CDR2 SQIVND (reference sequence). With V trimmed by 3 bases and J by 0 bases, 8 bases remained unmatched. The CDR3 DNA reads as TGTGCCAGTAGTATCGTGATTCTAGCGGGCAGCACAGATACGCAGTATTTT. Its translation is CASSIVILAGSTDTQYF.

The rearrangement joins TRBV7-2 to TRBJ1-1; D not resolved. The CDR3 extends over 14 amino acids. Germline values: CDR1 SGHTA, CDR2 FQGNSA. V was cut by 5 bases and J by 6 bases, with 16 bases left in between. This CDR3 is CASSTSPTYPEAFF. The CDR3 DNA sequence: TGTGCCAGCAGCACCAGCCCGACATACCCTGAAGCTTTCTTT.

The chain carries TRBV6-4 and TRBJ1-2; 8 positions match TRBD1. CDR1 and CDR2 (germline): MRHNA, SNTAGT. This CDR3 is 14 amino acids long. With 7 bases clipped from V and 4 bases from J, the junction kept 8 bases outside the gene matches. Here the CDR3 DNA reads TGTGCCAGCAATTTGGACAGGGAATCCTATGGCTACACCTTC. It translates to CASNLDRESYGYTF.

The chain combines TRBV19 with TRBJ2-5; 8 nucleotides agree with TRBD1. V was pared by 3 bases and J by 1 base, with 7 bases of the junction left unmatched. CDR3 length equals 16 residues. Germline V gene data show CDR1 as LNHDA and CDR2 as SQIVND (reference sequence). The CDR3 spells CASSILGQAIQETQYF. In nucleotides, the CDR3 is TGTGCCAGTAGTATCCTGGGACAGGCTATCCAAGAGACCCAGTACTTC. The full variable domain, with the rest looked up from reference TRBV19 and TRBJ2-5, is DGGITQSPKYLFRKEGQNVTLSCEQNLNHDAMYWYRQDPGQGLRLIYYSQIVNDFQKGDIAEGYSVSREKKESFPLTVTSAQKNPTAFYLCASSILGQAIQETQYFGPGTRLLVL.

The V call is TRBV6-1, the J call TRBJ1-5; 8 bases align to TRBD1. The CDR3 spans 13 residues. J lost 11 bases, V lost 8 bases, and 11 bases had no gene match. CDR1 and CDR2 (germline): MNHNS, SASEGT. CDR3 sequence reads: CASRSTGASTQHF. In nucleotides, the CDR3 is TGTGCCAGCCGATCGACAGGGGCCTCAACCCAGCATTTT.

The rearrangement joins TRBV13 to TRBJ2-7; D gene uncertain. This CDR3 is built from 12 residues. V was cut by 0 bases and J by 6 bases, with 6 bases left in between. Germline V gene sequence: CDR1 PRHDT, CDR2 FYEKMQ (reference sequence). The CDR3 nucleotides are TGTGCCAGCAGCTTAGGCCGCAGCGAGCAGTACGTC. It encodes CASSLGRSEQYV.

The gene calls are TRBV4-1 and TRBJ2-5; TRBD1 aligns across 11 bases. The DNA end lines up better with TRBJ2-7; the J call may be wrong. The CDR3 consists of 15 residues. The germline CDR1 and CDR2 sequences are MGHRA and YSYEKL. This chain's CDR3 is CASSQFGGTGGEQYF. Here the CDR3 DNA reads TGCGCCAGCAGCCAATTTGGGGGGACAGGGGGCGAGCAGTACTTC.

The chain combines TRBV30 with TRBJ1-6; D is ambiguous. Germline V gene lookup returns CDR1 GTSNPN and CDR2 SVGIG (reference sequence). The CDR3 runs 14 residues. Trimming took 0 bases from V and 4 from J, leaving 7 bases between them. The CDR3 loop is CAWSVPGYNSPLHF. The DNA for the CDR3 is TGTGCCTGGAGTGTACCCGGTTATAATTCACCCCTCCACTTT.

V and J are TRBV28 and TRBJ2-7, with D possibly being TRBD2 (5 bases). The CDR3 spans 16 residues. Germline V gene lookup returns CDR1 MDHEN and CDR2 SYDVKM. The V gene lost 5 bases and the J gene lost 3 bases, with 20 bases spanning the gap. CDR3 protein: CASSPTVWGAGYEQYF. The CDR3 coding sequence is TGTGCCAGCAGTCCTACGGTATGGGGAGCTGGCTACGAGCAGTACTTC.

The genes are TRBV6-1 and TRBJ2-7; D remains unclear. Trimming removed 6 bases from V and 0 bases from J, with 12 bases in between. This CDR3 is built from 14 residues. CDR1 is MNHNS and CDR2 is SASEGT in the germline V gene. CDR3 residues: CASSALPSSYEQYF. In DNA form, the CDR3 reads TGTGCCAGCAGCGCCCTCCCTAGCTCCTACGAGCAGTACTTC.

The chain carries TRBV6-6 and TRBJ1-5, with D hard to call. Germline V gene lookup returns CDR1 MNHNY and CDR2 SVGAGI (reference sequence). CDR3 length: 12 residues. The V and J ends lost 6 bases and 6 bases respectively, with 9 bases between them. The DNA of the CDR3 is TGTGCCAGCAGGAAACAGAGTCAGCCCCAGCATTTT. Residues: CASRKQSQPQHF.

CDR3 loop: CATGGYSNQPQHF. The CDR3 DNA follows: TGTGCTACCGGCGGATATAGCAATCAGCCCCAGCATTTT. The chain has TRBV28 and TRBJ1-5, with unresolved D. The germline V gene encodes CDR1 MDHEN and CDR2 SYDVKM. The CDR3 covers 13 residues.

This chain joins TRBV25-1 and TRBJ2-1; 11 bases map to TRBD2. Germline trimming cut 4 bases from V and 5 bases from J; bases unmatched to any gene: 7. Germline CDR1 is MGHDK and CDR2 is SYGVNS. The CDR3 has 16 amino acids. The CDR3 spells CASSGITSGSNNEQFF. DNA of the CDR3: TGTGCCAGCAGTGGAATCACTAGCGGGAGTAACAATGAGCAGTTCTTC.

The CDR3 DNA follows: TGTGCCAGCAGCACCGGGAACGGCGCTAATGAGCAGTTCTTC. Translating gives CASSTGNGANEQFF. The chain carries TRBV2 and TRBJ2-1, with D perhaps matching TRBD2 (5 bases). V gave up 6 bases and J gave up 7 bases, with 16 bases separating them. Germline values: CDR1 SNHLY, CDR2 FYNNEI. This CDR3 comprises 14 residues.

V is TRBV5-5 and J is TRBJ1-1, with D hard to call. The germline gives CDR1 SGHKS, CDR2 YYEKEE (reference sequence). Between the trimmed V and J ends, which lost 3 bases and 4 bases, there was a span of 19 bases. CDR3 length equals 16 residues. As DNA, the CDR3 is TGTGCCAGCAGCTCCGGGTCTTTCGGGATGGGCACTGAAGCTTTCTTT. This codes for CASSSGSFGMGTEAFF.

This sequence joins TRBV19 and TRBJ2-7; D gene unclear. The germline V gene encodes CDR1 LNHDA and CDR2 SQIVND (reference sequence). CDR3 length equals 13 residues. Between the trimmed V and J ends, which lost 9 bases and 9 bases, there was a span of 21 bases. CDR3 in DNA: TGTGCCAGCATACACGGGTATTCTACGAGGCAGTACGTC. Protein product: CASIHGYSTRQYV.

The chain links TRBV5-5 to TRBJ1-1, with D possibly matching TRBD1 (5 bases). Germline CDR1 and CDR2: SGHKS and YYEKEE (reference sequence). The V end lost 0 bases, the J end lost 3 bases, and 12 bases lay between the germline ends. The CDR3 loop spans 15 amino acids. The chain's CDR3 is CASSLEGHADTEAFF. The CDR3 nucleotides read TGTGCCAGCAGCTTGGAGGGGCACGCGGACACTGAAGCTTTCTTT. Full variable domain (outside the CDR3, taken from reference TRBV5-5 and TRBJ1-1): DAGVTQSPTHLIKTRGQQVTLRCSPISGHKSVSWYQQVLGQGPQFIFQYYEKEERGRGNFPDRFSARQFPNYSSELNVNALLLGDSALYLCASSLEGHADTEAFFGQGTRLTVV.

This chain links TRBV7-9 with TRBJ2-2; TRBD2 matches at 7 bases. With 1 base clipped from V and 7 bases from J, the junction kept 9 bases outside the gene matches. There are 16 residues in the CDR3. Per germline, CDR1 SEHNR and CDR2 FQNEAQ (reference sequence). CDR3 loop: CASSLDSIAGVGELFF. In nucleotides, the CDR3 is TGTGCCAGCAGCTTAGACTCCATCGCGGGAGTCGGGGAGCTGTTTTTT.

The V gene is TRBV5-4, the J gene TRBJ1-2, with 10 bases lining up with TRBD1. The CDR3 runs 16 residues. J lost 7 bases, V lost 3 bases, and 12 bases had no gene match. Looked up from germline, CDR1 is SGHNT and CDR2 is YYREEE (reference sequence). The CDR3: CASSSGTGEVVGGYTF. The CDR3 DNA sequence: TGTGCCAGCAGCTCCGGGACAGGGGAAGTAGTTGGTGGCTACACCTTC. Supplemented by reference TRBV5-4 and TRBJ1-2, the full variable domain reads ETGVTQSPTHLIKTRGQQVTLRCSSQSGHNTVSWYQQALGQGPQFIFQYYREEENGRGNFPPRFSGLQFPNYSSELNVNALELDDSALYLCASSSGTGEVVGGYTFGSGTRLTVV.

J is TRBJ1-2 and V is TRBV30; 11 nucleotides match TRBD1. This CDR3 has 13 residues. Trimming took 2 bases from V and 8 from J; bases not matched to a gene: 4. Germline assignment: CDR1 GTSNPN and CDR2 SVGIG (reference sequence). The CDR3 nucleotides are TGTGCCTGGAGTTGGACAGGGGGCAACGGCTACACCTTC. Its protein product is CAWSWTGGNGYTF.

The rearrangement uses TRBV7-8 and TRBJ1-2; a possible D gene is TRBD1 (5 bases). V lost 1 base, J lost 7 bases, and 25 bases lay in between. There are 18 residues in the CDR3. CDR1 is SGHVS, CDR2 FQNEAQ, per germline. The CDR3 spells CASSLGALGTGVVSGYTF. DNA for the CDR3: TGTGCCAGCAGCTTAGGCGCCCTCGGGACGGGGGTTGTGAGTGGCTACACCTTC.

The gene calls are TRBV7-9 and TRBJ1-2; TRBD1 matches at 12 bases. Germline lookup yields CDR1 SEHNR and CDR2 FQNEAQ (reference sequence). This CDR3 has 16 residues. V lost 4 bases and J lost 2; bases outside the gene matches: 5. CDR3 loop: CASSSRGTGGNYGYTF. CDR3 bases: TGTGCCAGCAGCTCCCGGGGGACAGGGGGCAACTATGGCTACACCTTC.

This clone was observed a single time. The rearrangement links TRBV5-1 to TRBJ2-3; TRBD2 agrees at 13 bases. The CDR3 sequence is 17 residues long. The V gene end was trimmed by 0 bases and the J gene end by 2 bases; junction bases not matched to a gene: 3. The germline V gene encodes CDR1 SGHRS and CDR2 YFSETQ. Here the CDR3 reads CASSLGGTSGNTDTQYF. DNA for the CDR3: TGCGCCAGCAGCTTGGGCGGGACTAGCGGGAACACAGATACGCAGTATTTT.

The chain uses TRBV15 and TRBJ1-5, with 8 bases identical to TRBD1. CDR1 is LNHNV, CDR2 YYDKDF, per germline (reference sequence). This CDR3 has 17 residues. The V and J ends lost 6 bases and 0 bases, in that order; junction bases with no gene match: 10. CDR3 bases: TGTGCCACCAGACTTGGACAGGGCGCATATAGCAATCAGCCCCAGCATTTT. It specifies CATRLGQGAYSNQPQHF.

The chain is built from TRBV10-3 and TRBJ2-4; 12 nucleotides line up with TRBD2. Germline V gene sequence: CDR1 ENHRY, CDR2 SYGVKD. With 0 bases clipped from V and 0 bases from J, the junction kept 3 bases outside the gene matches. CDR3 length: 18 residues. The CDR3 DNA is TGTGCCATCAGTGAGTCGAAGGGACTAGCGGGAGCCAAAAACATTCAGTACTTC. This codes for CAISESKGLAGAKNIQYF.

This clone was counted between two and nine times. This chain links TRBV10-3 with TRBJ2-3, with D tentatively TRBD1 (6 bases). This CDR3 region has 15 residues. The germline gives CDR1 ENHRY, CDR2 SYGVKD. Trimming shortened V by 6 bases and J by 3 bases, and 16 bases separated the two germline ends. CDR3 nucleotides: TGTGCCATCAGGCGGACAGTGCGAAAGACAGATACGCAGTATTTT. Residues: CAIRRTVRKTDTQYF.